The next 2 T cell receptor beta chains were all read from a single sample in a study of cytomegalovirus exposure and HLA in healthy donors. Primers for the PCR totalled 60 Vbeta and 13 Jbeta. Sequenced by immunoSEQ multiplex PCR; TCRdb stores in-frame clones only, minus some. The sample carries about 170,000 clones, 80% to 90% recorded once. Sequenced material: PBMCs. The receptors shown here come from a girl aged 10 to 17 in good health and CMV-seropositive.

The rearrangement links TRBV6-5 to TRBJ2-1; the match to TRBD2 covers 7 bases. This CDR3 has 15 residues. V trimming: 7 bases; J trimming: 4 bases; junction bases outside the gene matches: 10. Germline V gives CDR1 MNHEY, CDR2 SVGAGI. The CDR3 is CASKTTGTKYNEQFF. DNA of the CDR3: TGTGCCAGCAAGACGACCGGGACTAAGTACAATGAGCAGTTCTTC.

The CDR3 coding sequence is TGTGCCAGCAGCCCGCTCGGCTTCACAGGGGCCCATAGGGCAGATACGCAGTATTTT. As protein: CASSPLGFTGAHRADTQYF. This chain links TRBV7-9 with TRBJ2-3, with 7 bases that match TRBD1. V lost 5 bases to trimming and J lost 4 bases; unmatched junction nucleotides: 21. The CDR3 contains 19 residues. CDR1 SEHNR and CDR2 FQNEAQ come from the germline V gene (reference sequence).